What follows are 28 T cell receptor beta chains derived from one specimen sequenced in a study of OX40 agonist ivuxolimab in advanced cancers. Clones were sequenced by immunoSEQ multiplex PCR, and TCRdb holds only the in-frame ones, with some missing. The table lists tens of thousands of clones, around 89% of them singletons. The specimen comprised CD4+ or CD8+ T cells sorted from blood, sampled in a trial of the OX40 agonist ivuxolimab. The receptors here all came from an adult with an advanced solid tumor such as melanoma, head and neck, liver or kidney cancer.

The CDR3 DNA sequence: TGTGCCAGCAGCGTAGTGGCGGGAGCCCCCTACGAGCAGTACTTC. Residues: CASSVVAGAPYEQYF. The J gene is TRBJ2-7, the V gene TRBV9; 7 nucleotides line up with TRBD2. The V segment lost 0 bases and the J segment 2 bases; nucleotides outside the gene matches: 5. This CDR3 spans 15 amino acids. Germline CDR1 and CDR2: SGDLS and YYNGEE.

The chain is built from TRBV7-2 and TRBJ2-5; D gene unclear. Germline V gene sequence: CDR1 SGHTA, CDR2 FQGNSA. CDR3 size: 18 residues. Deletions cut 5 bases from V and 1 base from J, with 23 bases between. DNA for the CDR3: TGTGCCAGCAGCCTAACAAATCCCCTTACAGATTTCCAAGAGACCCAGTACTTC. Its translation: CASSLTNPLTDFQETQYF.

The chain is built from TRBV6-5 and TRBJ1-2, with D unresolved. CDR1 and CDR2 from the germline V gene are MNHEY and SVGAGI. The V and J ends lost 2 bases and 4 bases respectively, with 17 bases between them. The CDR3 totals 16 residues. The CDR3 nucleotides are TGTGCCAGCAGTTACCTGGGTGGGGAAATCGGCTATGGCTACACCTTC. Protein: CASSYLGGEIGYGYTF.

The rearrangement joins TRBV7-6 to TRBJ1-1; possible D gene TRBD1, 6 bases. CDR1 is SGHVS, CDR2 FNYEAQ, per germline. CDR3 length: 17 residues. V gave up 2 bases and J gave up 5 bases, with 21 bases separating them. The CDR3 spells CASSLMPRGKLGTEAFF. CDR3 DNA: TGTGCCAGCAGCTTAATGCCCAGGGGAAAGTTGGGAACTGAAGCTTTCTTT. Complete variable domain (other parts from reference TRBV7-6 and TRBJ1-1): GAGVSQSPRYKVTKRGQDVALRCDPISGHVSLYWYRQALGQGPEFLTYFNYEAQQDKSGLPNDRFSAERPEGSISTLTIQRTEQRDSAMYRCASSLMPRGKLGTEAFFGQGTRLTVV.

The chain combines TRBV7-2 with TRBJ2-2; a possible D gene is TRBD1 (7 bases). This CDR3 has 18 residues. The V and J ends lost 5 bases and 1 base respectively, with 20 bases between them. Per the germline V gene, CDR1 is SGHTA and CDR2 is FQGNSA. The CDR3 sequence: CASSRPRDSLVNTGELFF. DNA of the CDR3: TGTGCCAGCAGCCGTCCGCGGGACAGCCTAGTGAACACCGGGGAGCTGTTTTTT. Filled out from reference TRBV7-2 and TRBJ2-2, the complete variable domain reads GAGVSQSPSNKVTEKGKDVELRCDPISGHTALYWYRQSLGQGLEFLIYFQGNSAPDKSGLPSDRFSAERTGGSVSTLTIQRTQQEDSAVYLCASSRPRDSLVNTGELFFGEGSRLTVL.

With regard to this clone: This specimen includes other DNA sequences encoding the same CDR3. The CDR3 here is CASSPGQGAYEQYF. In nucleotides, the CDR3 is TGTGCCAGTAGTCCGGGACAGGGGGCCTACGAGCAGTACTTC. This sequence joins TRBV19 and TRBJ2-7; TRBD1 matches at 11 bases. Trimming removed 5 bases from V and 2 bases from J; junction bases left unmatched: 2. In germline, CDR1 is LNHDA, CDR2 SQIVND (reference sequence). The CDR3 length is 14 residues.

The genes are TRBV4-1 and TRBJ1-2; no clear D. Germline V gene data show CDR1 as MGHRA and CDR2 as YSYEKL. V was shortened by 3 bases and J by 2 bases, with 25 bases between the two germline ends. The CDR3 is made up of 19 amino acids. CDR3 in DNA: TGCGCCAGCAGCCAGCTTTACCCCCAACGATCAGGCCCGAACTATGGCTACACCTTC. This encodes CASSQLYPQRSGPNYGYTF.

The chain has TRBV7-8 and TRBJ1-2; D remains ambiguous. This CDR3 has 13 amino acids. The V gene's germline CDR1 is SGHVS and CDR2 FQNEAQ. V was cut by 5 bases and J by 6 bases, with 13 bases left in between. The CDR3 DNA reads as TGTGCCAGCAGCCCCTTGGGGAGCGATGGCTACACCTTC. Its translation is CASSPLGSDGYTF.

V is TRBV29-1 and J is TRBJ1-2; 11 positions agree with TRBD1. The CDR3 spans 12 residues. The V segment lost 6 bases and the J segment 8 bases; nucleotides outside the gene matches: 5. Germline V gene data show CDR1 as SQVTM and CDR2 as ANQGSEA. The CDR3 DNA reads as TGCAGCGTCCAGGACAGGGGGCCGGGCTACACCTTC. This sequence encodes CSVQDRGPGYTF.

V and J are TRBV29-1 and TRBJ1-1; D ambiguous. CDR1 SQVTM and CDR2 ANQGSEA come from the germline V gene. The CDR3 is 13 residues long. V was trimmed by 0 bases and J by 0 bases, leaving 5 bases between them. In DNA form, the CDR3 reads TGCAGCGTTGAAGAATCGATGAACACTGAAGCTTTCTTT. It specifies CSVEESMNTEAFF. Based on the CDR3 plus reference TRBV29-1 and TRBJ1-1, the full variable domain is SAVISQKPSRDICQRGTSLTIQCQVDSQVTMMFWYRQQPGQSLTLIATANQGSEATYESGFVIDKFPISRPNLTFSTLTVSNMSPEDSSIYLCSVEESMNTEAFFGQGTRLTVV.

The chain has TRBV27 and TRBJ2-1; D is possibly TRBD2 (6 bases). Trimming stripped 3 bases from V and 2 bases from J, with 8 bases between. CDR3 length: 14 amino acids. The germline gives CDR1 MNHEY, CDR2 SMNVEV (reference sequence). The CDR3 is CASSFGGAYNEQFF. CDR3 sequence (DNA): TGTGCCAGCAGTTTTGGCGGGGCCTACAATGAGCAGTTCTTC.

This chain connects TRBV12-5 to TRBJ1-2; perhaps TRBD1 as D (6 bases). Germline V gene lookup returns CDR1 LGHNT and CDR2 FRNRAP. The CDR3 has 15 residues. V lost 10 bases and J lost 3, with 21 bases in between. CDR3 DNA sequence: TGTGCTACCCCCACACTCGGGGAGGGGGACTATGGCTACACCTTC. It codes for CATPTLGEGDYGYTF.

In the case of this clone: A read error may produce the germline difference seen at one junction end. J is TRBJ2-5 and V is TRBV7-7; 12 bases fit TRBD1. This CDR3 contains 18 residues. The germline gives CDR1 SSHAT, CDR2 FNYEAQ (reference sequence). The CDR3 nucleotides read TGTGCTAGCAGCTTCGGGACAGGGGGCCCCGATACCCAAGAGACCCAGTACTTC. Protein product: CASSFGTGGPDTQETQYF.

The DNA for the CDR3 is TGTGCCAGCAGTCCGGGGACAGCCTATAACTATGGCTACACCTTC. Residues: CASSPGTAYNYGYTF. The chain joins TRBV28 to TRBJ1-2; TRBD1 matches at 7 bases. Looked up from germline, CDR1 is MDHEN and CDR2 is SYDVKM. Losses at the gene ends were 5 bases for V and 1 base for J; bases not matched to a gene: 7. This CDR3 spans 15 amino acids.

The V and J genes are TRBV30 and TRBJ1-5, with D possibly TRBD1 on 6 matching bases. Germline-derived CDR1 and CDR2 are GTSNPN and SVGIG (reference sequence). The CDR3 extends over 18 amino acids. V was shortened by 3 bases and J by 0 bases, with 21 bases between the two germline ends. This CDR3 is CAWSNRQEFSYSNQPQHF. The CDR3 DNA reads as TGTGCCTGGAGCAACCGACAGGAGTTCTCGTATAGCAATCAGCCCCAGCATTTT.

The chain employs TRBV4-3 and TRBJ2-7, with D maybe TRBD1 (5 bases). V was trimmed by 1 base and J by 7 bases, leaving 14 bases between them. Germline values: CDR1 LGHNA, CDR2 YSLEER. The CDR3 spans 14 residues. The chain's CDR3 is CASSQGRVLKEQYF. The CDR3 DNA follows: TGCGCCAGCAGCCAAGGCAGGGTTTTAAAGGAGCAGTACTTC.

This sequence joins TRBV25-1 and TRBJ2-3; 7 bases align to TRBD1. V was clipped by 8 bases and J by 2 bases; unmatched bases: 4. The CDR3 consists of 13 residues. Germline-derived CDR1 and CDR2 are MGHDK and SYGVNS. In DNA, the CDR3 is TGTGCCAGCCGGGACAGACACACAGATACGCAGTATTTT. The encoded protein is CASRDRHTDTQYF.

The chain couples TRBV15 to TRBJ2-7, with D perhaps being TRBD1 or TRBD2 (5 bases each). Deletions cut 0 bases from V and 6 bases from J, with 15 bases between. The CDR3 sequence is 15 residues long. CDR1 and CDR2 from the germline V gene are LNHNV and YYDKDF (reference sequence). The CDR3 nucleotides are TGTGCCACCAGCAGAGAAGTCAGGGTGGGGGTCGAGCAGTACTTC. It codes for CATSREVRVGVEQYF.

The chain's CDR3 is CASSLTENTGELFF. The CDR3 DNA follows: TGTGCCAGCAGCCTTACAGAGAACACCGGGGAGCTGTTTTTT. The chain couples TRBV28 to TRBJ2-2; no clear D. The germline V gene encodes CDR1 MDHEN and CDR2 SYDVKM. The CDR3 length is 14 residues. Trimming shortened V by 6 bases and J by 1 base, and 9 bases separated the two germline ends.

The chain has TRBV19 and TRBJ2-1, with D perhaps TRBD2 (6 bases). CDR1 is LNHDA and CDR2 is SQIVND in the germline V gene (reference sequence). The CDR3 covers 15 residues. Trimming pared 3 bases from V and 7 bases from J, leaving 16 bases between. The CDR3 sequence is CASSILPGEGNEQFF. CDR3 nucleotides: TGTGCCAGTAGTATCCTCCCGGGAGAAGGAAATGAGCAGTTCTTC.

The rearrangement joins TRBV5-5 to TRBJ1-1; no firm D call. Deletions cut 0 bases from V and 0 bases from J, with 6 bases between. The CDR3 has 14 residues. Germline V CDR1 and CDR2: SGHKS, YYEKEE (reference sequence). In nucleotides, the CDR3 is TGTGCCAGCAGCTTGGGGCAGATGAACACTGAAGCTTTCTTT. Translated: CASSLGQMNTEAFF.

This clone has ten or more counts. The J gene is TRBJ1-1, the V gene TRBV4-2; no reliable D call. CDR1 LGHNA and CDR2 YNFKEQ come from the germline V gene. The CDR3 spans 15 residues. V was clipped by 0 bases and J by 7 bases, with 15 bases between them. The CDR3 region has the DNA TGTGCCAGCAGCCAAGATTGGTCAGGAACAAATGAAGCTTTCTTT. As protein: CASSQDWSGTNEAFF.

This clone was seen only a few times. J is TRBJ1-6 and V is TRBV2; D unclear. V gave up 7 bases and J gave up 0 bases, with 7 bases separating them. The CDR3 consists of 14 residues. Germline V gene data show CDR1 as SNHLY and CDR2 as FYNNEI. CDR3 protein: CASMGSSYNSPLHF. CDR3 bases: TGTGCCAGCATGGGGAGCTCCTATAATTCACCCCTCCACTTT.

DNA of the CDR3: TGTGCCAGCAGCTTCTACATCGGGGGGGCAGCGTTTGGCTACACCTTC. Protein product: CASSFYIGGAAFGYTF. The chain has TRBV5-6 and TRBJ1-2; D is perhaps TRBD1 (6 bases). Trimming left V 2 bases short and J 7 bases short, with 21 bases between. This CDR3 is 16 amino acids long. Germline assignment: CDR1 SGHDT and CDR2 YYEEEE.

The genes are TRBV5-4 and TRBJ2-1; D is possibly TRBD1 (5 bases). Trimming removed 0 bases from V and 5 bases from J, with 9 bases in between. From germline, CDR1 is SGHNT and CDR2 YYREEE (reference sequence). The length of the CDR3 is 14 residues. The CDR3, as DNA: TGTGCCAGCAGCTTGGGACAGATAAACAATGAGCAGTTCTTC. This gives the protein CASSLGQINNEQFF.

CDR3 loop: CASSLLGRGNQPQHF. DNA of the CDR3: TGTGCCAGCAGCTTATTAGGCCGAGGGAATCAGCCCCAGCATTTT. This chain joins TRBV7-6 and TRBJ1-5; D is unresolved. This CDR3 has 15 amino acids. CDR1 and CDR2 from the germline V gene are SGHVS and FNYEAQ. Trimming left V 2 bases short and J 4 bases short, with 12 bases between.

The rearrangement uses TRBV13 and TRBJ1-1, with no clear D. Trimming pared 0 bases from V and 1 base from J, leaving 6 bases between. CDR1 PRHDT and CDR2 FYEKMQ come from the germline V gene (reference sequence). This CDR3 contains 14 residues. CDR3 protein: CASSLGAPNTEAFF. The CDR3 bases are TGTGCCAGCAGCTTAGGCGCCCCGAACACTGAAGCTTTCTTT.

The chain is built from TRBV28 and TRBJ2-2; 7 bases are shared with TRBD2. Germline trimming cut 6 bases from V and 0 bases from J; bases unmatched to any gene: 10. This CDR3 contains 17 residues. Germline loops: CDR1 MDHEN, CDR2 SYDVKM. CDR3 nucleotides: TGTGCCAGCAGCCCCGTATTGGCGGGAGCGAACACCGGGGAGCTGTTTTTT. Translation: CASSPVLAGANTGELFF.